These 27 T cell receptor beta chains originate from one sample sequenced in a study of neoadjuvant nivolumab and ipilimumab in lung cancer. Generated by immunoSEQ multiplex PCR, the TCRdb table keeps only in-frame clones and is missing some. This table holds about 28,000 clones, nearly 85% found once. Sample: tumor tissue, taken after neoadjuvant nivolumab, alone or with ipilimumab, at or shortly before surgery. The receptor set was obtained from an adult with non-small cell lung cancer.

V and J are TRBV5-8 and TRBJ1-5; no clear D. Trimming removed 0 bases at V and 10 bases at J, with 11 bases between. CDR1 is SGHTS and CDR2 is YDEGEE in the germline V gene. The CDR3 length is 13 residues. The CDR3 coding sequence is TGTGCCAGCAGCTTGGGACGGAAAGCTCCCCAGCATTTT. This gives the protein CASSLGRKAPQHF.

CDR3 DNA sequence: TGTGCCAGCAGTTACTCGTCTTGGGACGAGGCTTTCTTT. Protein sequence: CASSYSSWDEAFF. This chain links TRBV6-5 with TRBJ1-1, with D possibly TRBD1 on 5 matching bases. The ends were cut back, 0 bases at V and 11 bases at J, with 13 bases in the middle. The germline V gene has CDR1 MNHEY and CDR2 SVGAGI. The CDR3 totals 13 residues.

The rearrangement links TRBV28 to TRBJ1-6; unclear D gene. Germline CDR1 and CDR2: MDHEN and SYDVKM. The V and J ends lost 3 bases and 5 bases respectively, with 20 bases between them. CDR3 length: 18 amino acids. CDR3 sequence: CASSFISVGIYDNSPLHF. The DNA of the CDR3 is TGTGCCAGCAGTTTCATTAGTGTAGGAATATATGATAATTCACCCCTCCACTTT. The complete variable domain, with remaining parts taken from reference TRBV28 and TRBJ1-6, reads DVKVTQSSRYLVKRTGEKVFLECVQDMDHENMFWYRQDPGLGLRLIYFSYDVKMKEKGDIPEGYSVSREKKERFSLILESASTNQTSMYLCASSFISVGIYDNSPLHFGNGTRLTVT.

This clone was seen more than once but under ten times. The chain links TRBV7-6 to TRBJ2-1; TRBD2 aligns across 13 bases. Per the germline V gene, CDR1 is SGHVS and CDR2 is FNYEAQ. V dropped 1 base and J dropped 7; count of bases not matched to a gene: 10. The length of the CDR3 is 18 residues. The CDR3 DNA is TGTGCCAGCAGCTTAGTATCTACTAGCGGGGGGGCCGCGAATGAGCAGTTCTTC. Translating it yields CASSLVSTSGGAANEQFF.

V and J are TRBV30 and TRBJ1-5, with 11 nucleotides matching TRBD1. This CDR3 region has 15 residues. With 0 bases clipped from V and 6 bases from J, the junction kept 4 bases outside the gene matches. Germline V gene data show CDR1 as GTSNPN and CDR2 as SVGIG (reference sequence). CDR3 coding DNA: TGTGCCTGGAGTGTTGGGACAGGGGGGGGTCAGCCCCAGCATTTT. Protein product: CAWSVGTGGGQPQHF.

V and J are TRBV19 and TRBJ1-2; TRBD1 matches at 10 bases. Germline CDR1 LNHDA, CDR2 SQIVND (reference sequence). The CDR3 is 14 residues long. V was pared by 1 base and J by 6 bases, with 2 bases of the junction left unmatched. The CDR3 DNA sequence: TGTGCCAGTAGTATAGCCGGGACAGGGGATGGCTACACCTTC. Protein: CASSIAGTGDGYTF.

The chain couples TRBV19 to TRBJ2-7, with 9 nucleotides matching TRBD1. Germline trimming cut 5 bases from V and 7 bases from J; bases unmatched to any gene: 6. The CDR3 is 13 amino acids. Per germline, CDR1 LNHDA and CDR2 SQIVND (reference sequence). The CDR3 DNA follows: TGTGCCAGTAGTGGGACAGGGACGAGGGAGCAGTACTTC. It translates to CASSGTGTREQYF.

The genes are TRBV6-5 and TRBJ2-7; maybe TRBD1 (6 bases). Germline lookup yields CDR1 MNHEY and CDR2 SVGAGI. V dropped 4 bases and J dropped 4 bases, with 14 bases sitting between them. The CDR3 consists of 14 residues. The CDR3 spells CASSSLQGQYEQYF. The CDR3 DNA reads as TGTGCCAGCAGTTCGCTACAGGGCCAGTACGAGCAGTACTTC.

The chain has TRBV30 and TRBJ1-3, with a tentative D call TRBD1 (5 bases). This CDR3 comprises 14 residues. Per germline, CDR1 GTSNPN and CDR2 SVGIG (reference sequence). V lost 4 bases, J lost 3 bases, and 13 bases lay in between. CDR3 protein: CAWTSGRDGNTIYF. CDR3 nucleotides: TGTGCCTGGACCTCGGGACGAGATGGAAACACCATATATTTT.

CDR3 in amino acids: CASSLGRNYGYTF. CDR3 nucleotide sequence: TGTGCCAGCAGCTTGGGTAGGAACTATGGCTACACCTTC. The chain recombines TRBV5-6 with TRBJ1-2; unclear D gene. The V gene lost 0 bases and the J gene lost 2 bases, with 5 bases spanning the gap. Germline values: CDR1 SGHDT, CDR2 YYEEEE. The length of the CDR3 is 13 residues.

The rearrangement uses TRBV10-3 and TRBJ1-6; no reliable D call. With 11 bases removed from V and 5 bases from J, the gap between germline ends came to 13 bases. Germline lookup yields CDR1 ENHRY and CDR2 SYGVKD. The CDR3 is made up of 13 amino acids. CDR3 in DNA: TGTGCCGTCAAAGGAGAGCATAATTCACCCCTCCACTTT. Its protein is CAVKGEHNSPLHF.

The chain couples TRBV4-2 to TRBJ1-3, with 8 positions matching TRBD1. The CDR3 consists of 17 residues. Germline lookup yields CDR1 LGHNA and CDR2 YNFKEQ. V trimming: 5 bases; J trimming: 0 bases; junction bases outside the gene matches: 9. The CDR3 reads CASSGQGTDLSGNTIYF. The CDR3 DNA reads as TGTGCCAGCAGCGGACAGGGAACCGACCTCTCTGGAAACACCATATATTTT.

This chain uses TRBV11-2 with TRBJ1-5, with no clear D. V lost 3 bases and J lost 6, with 6 bases in between. Germline CDR1 and CDR2: SGHAT and FQNNGV. The CDR3 length is 12 residues. Here the CDR3 reads CASSFLGQPQHF. CDR3 sequence (DNA): TGTGCCAGCAGCTTTCTCGGTCAGCCCCAGCATTTT.

The chain carries TRBV9 and TRBJ2-3; 10 positions match TRBD2. The CDR3 runs to 15 residues. V shed 0 bases and J 5 bases; nucleotides not matched to a gene: 3. The germline gives CDR1 SGDLS, CDR2 YYNGEE. The CDR3 DNA follows: TGTGCCAGCAGCGTAGCTAGCGGGAGAGTAGATACGCAGTATTTT. Protein sequence: CASSVASGRVDTQYF.

The CDR3 loop is CASSLTTYRGSNEKLFF. CDR3 in DNA: TGCGCCAGCAGCCTGACAACCTACAGGGGATCTAATGAAAAACTGTTTTTT. The gene calls are TRBV5-1 and TRBJ1-4; 7 bases map to TRBD1. CDR3 length: 17 amino acids. CDR1 is SGHRS, CDR2 YFSETQ, per germline. The V gene end was trimmed by 4 bases and the J gene end by 3 bases; junction bases not matched to a gene: 12. Based on the CDR3 plus reference TRBV5-1 and TRBJ1-4, the full variable domain is KAGVTQTPRYLIKTRGQQVTLSCSPISGHRSVSWYQQTPGQGLQFLFEYFSETQRNKGNFPGRFSGRQFSNSRSEMNVSTLELGDSALYLCASSLTTYRGSNEKLFFGSGTQLSVL.

The chain joins TRBV11-2 to TRBJ1-2; 7 positions match TRBD1. CDR1 is SGHAT, CDR2 FQNNGV, per germline. V lost 5 bases, J lost 6 bases, and 6 bases stayed unmatched. CDR3 length: 13 amino acids. The CDR3 DNA sequence: TGTGCCAGCAGCGAGGGACAGCGCCATGGCTACACCTTC. Encoded protein: CASSEGQRHGYTF. Filled out from reference TRBV11-2 and TRBJ1-2, the complete variable domain reads EAGVAQSPRYKIIEKRQSVAFWCNPISGHATLYWYQQILGQGPKLLIQFQNNGVVDDSQLPKDRFSAERLKGVDSTLKIQPAKLEDSAVYLCASSEGQRHGYTFGSGTRLTVV.

This clone was found once. The V and J genes are TRBV5-1 and TRBJ1-4; TRBD1 might be the D (5 bases). Per the germline V gene, CDR1 is SGHRS and CDR2 is YFSETQ. This CDR3 has 13 amino acids. Trimming pared 8 bases from V and 8 bases from J, leaving 16 bases between. The CDR3 bases are TGCGCCAGTAGAACGGGGGAAGCCGAAAAACTGTTTTTT. Its translation: CASRTGEAEKLFF.

Here the CDR3 DNA reads TGTGCCTGGAGCGCTTTTTACGGGGGGGACACCGGGGAGCTGTTTTTT. Encoded protein: CAWSAFYGGDTGELFF. V usage is TRBV30 and J usage is TRBJ2-2, with 8 bases lining up with TRBD2. Looked up from germline, CDR1 is GTSNPN and CDR2 is SVGIG (reference sequence). V lost 3 bases and J lost 3; bases outside the gene matches: 9. CDR3 size: 16 residues. Complete variable domain (other parts from reference TRBV30 and TRBJ2-2): SQTIHQWPATLVQPVGSPLSLECTVEGTSNPNLYWYRQAAGRGLQLLFYSVGIGQISSEVPQNLSASRPQDRQFILSSKKLLLSDSGFYLCAWSAFYGGDTGELFFGEGSRLTVL.

This clone has more than one count but fewer than ten. The chain is built from TRBV7-9 and TRBJ2-1; TRBD2 matches 9 bases. CDR3 size: 16 residues. J lost 5 bases, V lost 0 bases, and 5 bases had no gene match. The germline CDR1 and CDR2 sequences are SEHNR and FQNEAQ (reference sequence). DNA for the CDR3: TGTGCCAGCAGCTTAGCAGGGACTAGCAGAAACAATGAGCAGTTCTTC. It yields the protein CASSLAGTSRNNEQFF. The full variable domain, with the rest looked up from reference TRBV7-9 and TRBJ2-1, is DTGVSQNPRHKITKRGQNVTFRCDPISEHNRLYWYRQTLGQGPEFLTYFQNEAQLEKSRLLSDRFSAERPKGSFSTLEIQRTEQGDSAMYLCASSLAGTSRNNEQFFGPGTRLTVL.

This clone has only a few counts. The chain employs TRBV9 and TRBJ2-1; possible D gene TRBD1, 5 bases. Trimming removed 3 bases from V and 0 bases from J, with 16 bases in between. This CDR3 region has 17 residues. The germline gives CDR1 SGDLS, CDR2 YYNGEE. Here the CDR3 reads CASSGKGASDSYNEQFF. The CDR3 DNA is TGTGCCAGCAGCGGAAAAGGGGCTTCGGACTCCTACAATGAGCAGTTCTTC.

The chain carries TRBV7-3 and TRBJ2-1, with 9 bases that match TRBD2. The CDR3 has 15 amino acids. The germline V gene has CDR1 SGHTA and CDR2 FQGTGA. The V gene end was trimmed by 1 base and the J gene end by 5 bases; junction bases not matched to a gene: 3. In nucleotides, the CDR3 is TGTGCCAGCAGCTTAAATAGCGGGAGAAACAATGAGCAGTTCTTC. Its translation is CASSLNSGRNNEQFF.

The genes are TRBV5-8 and TRBJ2-1; 13 bases agree with TRBD2. J lost 5 bases, V lost 8 bases, and 13 bases had no gene match. This CDR3 has 17 amino acids. Per the germline V gene, CDR1 is SGHTS and CDR2 is YDEGEE. The CDR3 nucleotides are TGTGCCAGTAAACACCAAGGACTAGCGGGAGAGCACAATGAGCAGTTCTTC. This translates into CASKHQGLAGEHNEQFF. Looking up the rest from reference TRBV5-8 and TRBJ2-1 gives the full variable domain: EAGVTQSPTHLIKTRGQQATLRCSPISGHTSVYWYQQALGLGLQFLLWYDEGEERNRGNFPPRFSGRQFPNYSSELNVNALELEDSALYLCASKHQGLAGEHNEQFFGPGTRLTVL.

The chain links TRBV14 to TRBJ2-7, with D possibly matching TRBD1 (6 bases). Per germline, CDR1 SGHDN and CDR2 FVKESK. The ends were cut back, 0 bases at V and 4 bases at J, with 16 bases in the middle. The CDR3 covers 16 residues. The CDR3 spells CASSQDRETGFYEQYF. The CDR3 DNA is TGTGCCAGCAGCCAAGATCGCGAGACAGGATTTTACGAGCAGTACTTC. The full variable domain, its missing parts supplied by reference TRBV14 and TRBJ2-7, is EAGVTQFPSHSVIEKGQTVTLRCDPISGHDNLYWYRRVMGKEIKFLLHFVKESKQDESGMPNNRFLAERTGGTYSTLKVQPAELEDSGVYFCASSQDRETGFYEQYFGPGTRLTVT.

The chain joins TRBV7-8 to TRBJ1-5; no reliable D call. The V and J ends lost 5 bases and 3 bases respectively, with 14 bases between them. The CDR3 has 15 amino acids. Germline values: CDR1 SGHVS, CDR2 FQNEAQ. CDR3 region: CASSHSTGDNQPQHF. CDR3 DNA: TGTGCCAGCAGCCACAGTACGGGAGACAATCAGCCCCAGCATTTT.

The J gene is TRBJ1-2, the V gene TRBV5-4; tentatively, D is TRBD1 (5 bases). The CDR3 runs to 15 residues. Germline loops: CDR1 SGHNT, CDR2 YYREEE (reference sequence). V was shortened by 0 bases and J by 7 bases, with 16 bases between the two germline ends. Here the CDR3 DNA reads TGTGCCAGCAGCTTGGAGTCGGGGAAAGGGGCTGGCTACACCTTC. The encoded protein is CASSLESGKGAGYTF.

The V and J genes are TRBV14 and TRBJ2-1; 9 bases line up with TRBD2. Germline loops: CDR1 SGHDN, CDR2 FVKESK. This CDR3 has 15 amino acids. J was trimmed by 3 bases and V by 2 bases; bases with no gene match: 2. Here the CDR3 reads CASSQFSGGYNEQFF. The DNA for the CDR3 is TGTGCCAGCAGCCAATTTAGCGGGGGCTACAATGAGCAGTTCTTC.

The table lists this clone with a few counts. This chain joins TRBV6-5 and TRBJ1-3; D is possibly TRBD1 (6 bases). Germline CDR1 is MNHEY and CDR2 is SVGAGI. Trimming took 6 bases from V and 4 from J, leaving 13 bases between them. The CDR3 extends over 14 amino acids. The CDR3 DNA reads as TGTGCCAGCAGGAGAACAGGGTCCGGAAACACCATATATTTT. It yields the protein CASRRTGSGNTIYF.